Following are 10 T cell receptor beta chains from one sample sequenced in a study of blood T cell repertoires in COVID-19. The repertoire was sequenced with immunoSEQ multiplex PCR; TCRdb's copy has only in-frame clones and lacks some. Of roughly 500,000 clones detected, around nine tenths appear once; the ten largest clones hold 8% to 9.5%. The sequenced sample was PBMCs or T cells enriched from blood (not recorded which). Receptor source: a woman aged 55 to 70 who had recovered from COVID-19.

The V gene is TRBV12-3 or TRBV12-4, the J gene TRBJ1-2; 8 bases agree with TRBD1. Germline trimming cut 6 bases from V and 7 bases from J; bases unmatched to any gene: 4. This CDR3 comprises 12 residues. For the CDR3, the DNA is TGTGCCAGCAGCCCAGGGGGCGGTGGCTACACCTTC. Translated, it gives CASSPGGGGYTF.

The V gene is TRBV6-4, the J gene TRBJ2-3; tentative D call: TRBD1 (6 bases). With 6 bases removed from V and 0 bases from J, the gap between germline ends came to 13 bases. The CDR3 is 15 amino acids. Germline-derived CDR1 and CDR2 are MRHNA and SNTAGT. DNA for the CDR3: TGTGCCAGCAGCGCCACAGGGTTTAGCACAGATACGCAGTATTTT. This gives the protein CASSATGFSTDTQYF.

This clone has just a few counts. Within the sample, other DNA sequences also encode this same CDR3. The rearrangement uses TRBV19 and TRBJ1-1; D gene ambiguous. The CDR3 sequence is 14 residues long. The germline CDR1 and CDR2 sequences are LNHDA and SQIVND (reference sequence). V dropped 3 bases and J dropped 0 bases, with 8 bases sitting between them. The chain's CDR3 is CASSIAGMNTEAFF. The DNA of the CDR3 is TGTGCCAGTAGTATCGCTGGCATGAACACTGAAGCTTTCTTT.

This clone was counted a single time. The V and J genes are TRBV28 and TRBJ1-4; D possibly corresponds to TRBD1 (5 bases). This CDR3 has 17 residues. Germline V gene sequence: CDR1 MDHEN, CDR2 SYDVKM. The V and J ends lost 3 bases and 8 bases respectively, with 22 bases between them. In nucleotides, the CDR3 is TGTGCCAGCAGTTTCCCAGCCCCCGCAGGGCAGTGGGAAAAACTGTTTTTT. It codes for CASSFPAPAGQWEKLFF.

The V and J genes are TRBV11-3 and TRBJ2-2; D might be TRBD2 (6 bases). The V and J ends lost 5 bases and 2 bases respectively, with 12 bases between them. This CDR3 comprises 15 residues. Germline V gene sequence: CDR1 SGHNT, CDR2 YENEEA. DNA of the CDR3: TGTGCCAGCAGCCCACACGGGGGAAACACCGGGGAGCTGTTTTTT. It specifies CASSPHGGNTGELFF.

Comments on this clone: One junction end disagrees with the germline gene, perhaps due to a read error. V is TRBV14 and J is TRBJ2-5; D not resolved. Germline assignment: CDR1 SGHDN and CDR2 FVKESK. The CDR3 is 14 amino acids. The CDR3 sequence: CATSPGYSQETQYF. DNA for the CDR3: TGTGCCACCAGCCCAGGTTATTCCCAAGAGACCCAGTACTTC.

The CDR3 coding sequence is TGCGCCAGCAGCTTGCCAACAGGGGACACCGGGGAGCTGTTTTTT. It codes for CASSLPTGDTGELFF. The rearrangement uses TRBV5-1 and TRBJ2-2; 7 nucleotides line up with TRBD1. Germline V gene sequence: CDR1 SGHRS, CDR2 YFSETQ. The trim removed 1 base at V and 3 bases at J, leaving 3 bases unmatched. The CDR3 runs to 15 residues.

The chain carries TRBV27 and TRBJ1-5, with TRBD1 as a possible D gene (5 bases). The CDR3 contains 13 residues. Trimming took off 3 bases at V and 9 bases at J, with 12 bases between the two ends. CDR1 MNHEY and CDR2 SMNVEV come from the germline V gene (reference sequence). CDR3 DNA sequence: TGTGCCAGCAGTTTCGGGCAGGGATGGCCCCAGCATTTT. It translates to CASSFGQGWPQHF.

This rearrangement joins TRBV27 to TRBJ1-6; 8 bases align to TRBD1. The CDR3 spans 15 residues. With 7 bases clipped from V and 6 bases from J, the junction kept 8 bases outside the gene matches. From germline, CDR1 is MNHEY and CDR2 SMNVEV (reference sequence). The CDR3 is CASKNDRGFNSPLHF. CDR3 nucleotide sequence: TGTGCCAGCAAGAACGACAGGGGCTTTAATTCACCCCTCCACTTT.

The chain employs TRBV3-1 (or the pseudogene TRBV3-2) and TRBJ2-7, with a possible D match to TRBD2 (6 bases). The germline V gene encodes CDR1 LGHDT and CDR2 YNNKEL (reference sequence). V was clipped by 0 bases and J by 3 bases, with 6 bases between them. The CDR3 consists of 13 residues. As DNA, the CDR3 is TGTGCCAGCAGCCAAGACGGGGGCTACGAGCAGTACTTC. Protein sequence: CASSQDGGYEQYF.